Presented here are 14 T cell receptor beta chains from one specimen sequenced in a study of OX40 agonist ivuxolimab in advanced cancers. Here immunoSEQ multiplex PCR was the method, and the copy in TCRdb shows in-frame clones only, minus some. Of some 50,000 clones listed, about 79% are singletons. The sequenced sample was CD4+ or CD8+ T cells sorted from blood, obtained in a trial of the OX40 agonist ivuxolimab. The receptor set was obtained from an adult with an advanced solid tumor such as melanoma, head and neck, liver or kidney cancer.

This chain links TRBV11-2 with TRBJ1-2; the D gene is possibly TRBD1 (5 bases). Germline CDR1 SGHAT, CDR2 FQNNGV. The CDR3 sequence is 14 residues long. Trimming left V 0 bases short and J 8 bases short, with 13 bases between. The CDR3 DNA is TGTGCCAGCAGCTTAGACCCAGGGTCAGGGGGCTACACCTTC. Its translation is CASSLDPGSGGYTF.

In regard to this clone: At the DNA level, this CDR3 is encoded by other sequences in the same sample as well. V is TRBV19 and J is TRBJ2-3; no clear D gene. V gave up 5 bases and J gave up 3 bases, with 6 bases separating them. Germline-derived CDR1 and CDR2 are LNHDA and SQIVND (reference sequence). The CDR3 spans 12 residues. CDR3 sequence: CASSPGTDTQYF. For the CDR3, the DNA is TGTGCCAGTAGTCCCGGGACAGATACGCAGTATTTT. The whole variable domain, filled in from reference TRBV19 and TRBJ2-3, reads DGGITQSPKYLFRKEGQNVTLSCEQNLNHDAMYWYRQDPGQGLRLIYYSQIVNDFQKGDIAEGYSVSREKKESFPLTVTSAQKNPTAFYLCASSPGTDTQYFGPGTRLTVL.

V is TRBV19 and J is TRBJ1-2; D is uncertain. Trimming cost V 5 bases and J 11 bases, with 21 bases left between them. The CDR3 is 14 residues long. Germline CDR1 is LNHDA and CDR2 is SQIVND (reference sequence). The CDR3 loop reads CASSRRWSDGGYTF. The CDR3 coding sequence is TGTGCCAGTAGTCGGCGATGGTCCGATGGTGGATACACCTTC. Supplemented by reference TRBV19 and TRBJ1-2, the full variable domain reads DGGITQSPKYLFRKEGQNVTLSCEQNLNHDAMYWYRQDPGQGLRLIYYSQIVNDFQKGDIAEGYSVSREKKESFPLTVTSAQKNPTAFYLCASSRRWSDGGYTFGSGTRLTVV.

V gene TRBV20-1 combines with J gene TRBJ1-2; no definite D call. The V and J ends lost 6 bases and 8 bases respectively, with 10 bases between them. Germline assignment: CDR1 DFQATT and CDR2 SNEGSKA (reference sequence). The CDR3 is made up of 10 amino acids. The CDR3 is CSANVGGYTF. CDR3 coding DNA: TGCAGTGCCAACGTTGGCGGCTACACCTTC.

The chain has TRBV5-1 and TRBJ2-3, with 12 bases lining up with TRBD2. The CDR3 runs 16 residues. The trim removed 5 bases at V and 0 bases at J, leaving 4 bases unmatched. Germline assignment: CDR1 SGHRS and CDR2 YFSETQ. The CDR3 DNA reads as TGCGCCAGCAGGACTAGCGGGAGTCGTAGCACAGATACGCAGTATTTT. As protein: CASRTSGSRSTDTQYF.

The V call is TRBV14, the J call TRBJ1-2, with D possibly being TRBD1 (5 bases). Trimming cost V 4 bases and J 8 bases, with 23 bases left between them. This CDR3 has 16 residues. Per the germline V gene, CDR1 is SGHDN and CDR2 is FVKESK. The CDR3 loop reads CASSRGLGSGDRGYTF. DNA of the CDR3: TGTGCCAGCAGCCGCGGCCTAGGTTCGGGGGATCGCGGCTACACCTTC.

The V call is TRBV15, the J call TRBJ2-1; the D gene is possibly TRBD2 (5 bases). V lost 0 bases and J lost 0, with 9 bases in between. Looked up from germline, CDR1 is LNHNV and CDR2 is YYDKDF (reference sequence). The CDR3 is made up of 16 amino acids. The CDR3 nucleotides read TGTGCCACCAGCAGAGATCGTGGGAGCTCCTACAATGAGCAGTTCTTC. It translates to CATSRDRGSSYNEQFF.

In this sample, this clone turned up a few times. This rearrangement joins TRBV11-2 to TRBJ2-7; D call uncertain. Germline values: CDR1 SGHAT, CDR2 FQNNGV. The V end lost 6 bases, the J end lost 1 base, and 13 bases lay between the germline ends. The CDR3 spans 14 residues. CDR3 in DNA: TGTGCCAGCAGTTCTTCACTCGGGTCCTACGAGCAGTACTTC. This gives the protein CASSSSLGSYEQYF.

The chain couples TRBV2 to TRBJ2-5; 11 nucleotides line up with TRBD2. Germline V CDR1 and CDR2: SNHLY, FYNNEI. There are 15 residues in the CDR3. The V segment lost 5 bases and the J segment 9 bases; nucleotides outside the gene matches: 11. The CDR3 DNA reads TGTGCCAGCAGTTCAACTAGCGGGGGACGGGGGGCCCAGTACTTC. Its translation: CASSSTSGGRGAQYF.

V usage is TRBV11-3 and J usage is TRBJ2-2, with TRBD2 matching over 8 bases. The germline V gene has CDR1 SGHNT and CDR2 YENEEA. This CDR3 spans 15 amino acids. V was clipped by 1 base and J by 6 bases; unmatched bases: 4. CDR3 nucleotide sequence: TGTGCCAGCAGCTTAGTCCGGGGGGGCTCCGGGGAGCTGTTTTTT. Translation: CASSLVRGGSGELFF.

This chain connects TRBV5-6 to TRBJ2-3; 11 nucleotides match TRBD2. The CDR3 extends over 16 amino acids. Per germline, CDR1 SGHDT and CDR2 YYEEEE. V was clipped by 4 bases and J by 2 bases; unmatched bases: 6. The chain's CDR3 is CASSPLAGGLTDTQYF. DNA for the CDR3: TGTGCCAGCAGCCCCTTAGCGGGGGGGCTCACAGATACGCAGTATTTT.

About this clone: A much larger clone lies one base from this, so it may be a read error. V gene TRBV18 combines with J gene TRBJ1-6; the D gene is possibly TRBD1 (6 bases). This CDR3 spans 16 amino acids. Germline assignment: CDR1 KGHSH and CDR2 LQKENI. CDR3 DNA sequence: TGTGCCAGCTCACCACGGGGGGAACAGGGAGGGTCACCCCCCCACTTT. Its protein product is CASSPRGEQGGSPPHF.

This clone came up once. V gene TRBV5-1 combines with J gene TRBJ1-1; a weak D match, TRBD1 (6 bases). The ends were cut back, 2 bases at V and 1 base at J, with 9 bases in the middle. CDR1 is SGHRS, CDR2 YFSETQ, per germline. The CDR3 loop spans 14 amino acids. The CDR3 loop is CASSLGTKNTEAFF. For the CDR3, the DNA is TGCGCCAGCAGCTTAGGGACAAAGAACACTGAAGCTTTCTTT.

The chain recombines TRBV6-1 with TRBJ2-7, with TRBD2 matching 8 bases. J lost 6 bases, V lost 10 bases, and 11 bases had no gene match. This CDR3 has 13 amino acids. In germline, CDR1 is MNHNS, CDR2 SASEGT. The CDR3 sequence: CATALSGVIEQYF. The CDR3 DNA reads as TGTGCCACGGCCCTTAGCGGGGTAATCGAGCAGTACTTC.